One T cell receptor (beta chain) is described in this entry. No antigen is known for it. It has no much larger one-base neighbor in the sample; base qualities were not kept. The source of the sample is a study of T cell repertoires in cytomegalovirus infection (dated by TCRdb to between 2018 and 2020). With respect to the entire study: Alongside well-studied HLA-B-restricted epitopes, the peptide stimulations were aimed at recently identified HLA-C-restricted CMV epitopes, whose presentation resists viral immunomodulation. Donor HLA type was relevant to the analysis, as public TCR beta signatures indicated carriage of CMV infection together with the matching HLA type. Study-wide findings and limitations: In both this cohort and an independent cohort of 352 donors, the cumulative frequency of public TCR beta family members distinguished carriers of CMV infection plus the relevant HLA type. The ex vivo response was dominated by HLA-C-restricted CMV-specific TCR beta clonotypes, which also provided the single most frequent clonotype in two of eight donors.

Sequencing instrument: Illumina HiSeq 1500. TCRdb trimmed public reads at Q25 via fastp, called clones via MiXCR and kept in-frame beta chains. Entries are consolidated by CDR3 protein sequence, retaining the most common genes and DNA. The sample has approximately 120,000 distinct CDR3 sequences on record, about 30% of them singletons. The top ten hold approximately 78% of the sample. The sample's treatment or condition label is to be understood as: in vitro stimulation with specific CMV peptide epitopes to enrich CMV-specific T cells. There are 14 amino acids in the CDR3, from cysteine to phenylalanine inclusive. Only the CDR3 DNA stays, 42 bases, in frame from base 1. V lost 0 bases and J lost 0 bases; the stretch between them is 2 bases long. The germline V gene gives CDR1 as SGHVT and CDR2 as SQSDAQ.

Rearrangement joined TRBV7-4 to TRBJ2-2; a confident D gene designation cannot be given. The input for sequencing was CD8+ T cells from cultured PBMCs, taken from culture after CMV antigen stimulation. This clonotype was obtained from a human donor in good health (CMV status not recorded). Some clones in this sample may be carry-over from other donors' samples. Here is the DNA: TGTGCCAGCAGCTTAGCCCCGAACACCGGGGAGCTGTTTTTT. This yields the protein CASSLAPNTGELFF. Joined to the reference TRBV7-4 and TRBJ2-2 proteins, this CDR3 gives the full variable domain: GAGVSQSPRYKVAKRGRDVALRCDSISGHVTLYWYRQTLGQGSEVLTYSQSDAQRDKSGRPSGRFSAERPERSVSTLKIQRTEQGDSAVYLCASSLAPNTGELFFGEGSRLTVL.